What follows are 10 T cell receptor beta chains derived from one specimen sequenced in a study of blood T cell repertoires in COVID-19. Using immunoSEQ multiplex PCR, the repertoire was profiled, and TCRdb retains in-frame clones only, with some absent. The sample gives 250,000 to 400,000 clones, more than 75% of which show up once; approximately 5% is in the top ten. The sample taken for sequencing was PBMCs or T cells enriched from blood (not recorded which). These receptors were obtained from a woman aged 25 to 39 who had recovered from COVID-19.

The chain couples TRBV20-1 to TRBJ1-5; no clear D gene. The CDR3 contains 11 residues. Trimming removed 1 base at V and 11 bases at J, with 9 bases between. Germline-derived CDR1 and CDR2 are DFQATT and SNEGSKA (reference sequence). The CDR3 DNA sequence: TGCAGTGCTAGAGGGTTTGAGTCCCAGCATTTT. This encodes CSARGFESQHF.

The chain is built from TRBV28 and TRBJ2-7; 8 positions agree with TRBD1. Per germline, CDR1 MDHEN and CDR2 SYDVKM. The junction had 3 bases not matched to a gene; V was cut back by 4 bases and J by 10 bases. The CDR3 consists of 11 residues. As DNA, the CDR3 is TGTGCCAGCAGTTCAGGGGGCCCCCAGTACTTC. It codes for CASSSGGPQYF.

This clone was seen just once. The chain recombines TRBV5-1 with TRBJ1-1; D call uncertain. Germline assignment: CDR1 SGHRS and CDR2 YFSETQ. Trimming cost V 1 base and J 8 bases, with 15 bases left between them. The CDR3 covers 14 residues. The CDR3: CASSLLIDTREAFF. In nucleotides, the CDR3 is TGCGCCAGCAGCTTGCTGATCGACACCAGGGAAGCTTTCTTT.

The chain uses TRBV5-1 and TRBJ2-6; tentatively, D is TRBD1 (6 bases). Germline CDR1 SGHRS, CDR2 YFSETQ. The V end lost 3 bases, the J end lost 0 bases, and 10 bases lay between the germline ends. This CDR3 contains 16 residues. The CDR3 region is CASSSGQSSGANVLTF. The CDR3 coding sequence is TGCGCCAGCAGCTCAGGACAGAGCTCTGGGGCCAACGTCCTGACTTTC.

This clone came up once. The J gene is TRBJ2-3, the V gene TRBV10-1; D is possibly TRBD1 (5 bases). The germline V and J ends were trimmed by 11 bases and 1 base, with 19 bases remaining between them. The CDR3 is 15 amino acids. CDR1 WNHNN and CDR2 SYGVQD come from the germline V gene (reference sequence). CDR3 sequence (DNA): TGCGCCTCATCCCGAGGCAGGGCTGGCACAGATACGCAGTATTTT. Translated: CASSRGRAGTDTQYF.

This chain connects TRBV5-4 to TRBJ1-2; D may be TRBD1 (6 bases). CDR1 SGHNT and CDR2 YYREEE come from the germline V gene (reference sequence). The CDR3 spans 12 residues. V lost 2 bases, J lost 8 bases, and 10 bases lay in between. Written as DNA, the CDR3 is TGTGCCAGCAGCTTCCCAGGGGCGGGCTACACCTTC. It is translated as CASSFPGAGYTF.

This chain joins TRBV9 and TRBJ2-1, with D possibly being TRBD2 (6 bases). CDR1 SGDLS and CDR2 YYNGEE come from the germline V gene. This CDR3 has 15 amino acids. Trimming shortened V by 4 bases and J by 5 bases, and 16 bases separated the two germline ends. The chain's CDR3 is CASSPWGEVNNEQFF. For the CDR3, the DNA is TGTGCCAGCAGCCCGTGGGGGGAGGTCAACAATGAGCAGTTCTTC.

The V call is TRBV28, the J call TRBJ2-1; TRBD2 aligns across 16 bases. The CDR3 has 17 amino acids. The V and J ends lost 5 bases and 8 bases, in that order; junction bases with no gene match: 9. Germline CDR1 and CDR2: MDHEN and SYDVKM. The CDR3 nucleotides read TGTGCCAGCAGTCCCCCGGGACTAGCGGGGGGGTGGGATGAGCAGTTCTTC. It codes for CASSPPGLAGGWDEQFF.

This sequence joins TRBV9 and TRBJ2-5, with TRBD2 as a possible D gene (5 bases). Germline CDR1 SGDLS, CDR2 YYNGEE. Trimming took off 0 bases at V and 2 bases at J, with 11 bases between the two ends. CDR3 length equals 15 residues. The CDR3 bases are TGTGCCAGCAGCGTAGCTACGGGGTGGCAAGAGACCCAGTACTTC. It encodes CASSVATGWQETQYF.

The rearrangement uses TRBV5-8 and TRBJ2-1; no firm D call. CDR1 is SGHTS, CDR2 YDEGEE, per germline. V shed 0 bases and J shed 9 bases, with 4 bases lying between them. The CDR3 has 11 amino acids. DNA for the CDR3: TGTGCCAGCAGCTTGGGCGGTGAGCAGTTCTTC. Translating gives CASSLGGEQFF.